Shown below are 5 T cell receptor beta chains from a single sample sequenced in a study of T cell clonotyping in hematopoietic cell transplantation. Clones were read by immunoSEQ multiplex PCR, and TCRdb kept only the in-frame ones, dropping some. The sample has approximately 9,000 clones, about 80% seen once; the top ten hold roughly 45%. The source material was peripheral blood mononuclear cells, sampled 180 days after allogeneic stem cell transplant. The origin of the receptors is a female patient aged 45-60 years who had an allogeneic stem cell transplant from a related donor, so the T cells may come from the graft donor. Some clones in this sample may be carry-over from other donors' samples.

The chain recombines TRBV14 with TRBJ1-2; 10 nucleotides agree with TRBD1. Trimming removed 0 bases from V and 13 bases from J; junction bases left unmatched: 11. Per the germline V gene, CDR1 is SGHDN and CDR2 is FVKESK. The CDR3 contains 15 residues. The CDR3 DNA reads TGTGCCAGCAGCCAAGAGGAATGGGTCGACAGGGGGCTCACCTTC. This encodes CASSQEEWVDRGLTF.

V and J are TRBV30 and TRBJ2-7, with a tentative D call TRBD1 (6 bases). The CDR3 has 15 amino acids. Germline CDR1 and CDR2: GTSNPN and SVGIG (reference sequence). Trimming took 0 bases from V and 2 from J, leaving 14 bases between them. The CDR3 sequence: CAWSVWGQGTYEQYF. The DNA for the CDR3 is TGTGCCTGGAGTGTATGGGGGCAAGGCACCTACGAGCAGTACTTC.

The genes are TRBV7-2 and TRBJ1-1; maybe TRBD1 (5 bases). The CDR3 totals 14 residues. Trimming cost V 5 bases and J 2 bases, with 12 bases left between them. Germline V CDR1 and CDR2: SGHTA, FQGNSA. The CDR3 is CASSIQGRNTEAFF. CDR3 coding DNA: TGTGCCAGCAGCATCCAGGGACGAAACACTGAAGCTTTCTTT. The full variable domain, with the rest looked up from reference TRBV7-2 and TRBJ1-1, is GAGVSQSPSNKVTEKGKDVELRCDPISGHTALYWYRQSLGQGLEFLIYFQGNSAPDKSGLPSDRFSAERTGGSVSTLTIQRTQQEDSAVYLCASSIQGRNTEAFFGQGTRLTVV.

This chain connects TRBV30 to TRBJ1-1; the match to TRBD1 covers 10 bases. CDR3 length equals 13 residues. Germline V gives CDR1 GTSNPN, CDR2 SVGIG (reference sequence). The trim removed 1 base at V and 7 bases at J, leaving 3 bases unmatched. This CDR3 is CAWSGQGAVEAFF. For the CDR3, the DNA is TGTGCCTGGAGTGGACAGGGGGCGGTTGAAGCTTTCTTT.

The V and J genes are TRBV11-2 and TRBJ1-2, with D possibly TRBD1 on 5 matching bases. Trimming took 5 bases from V and 0 from J, leaving 16 bases between them. This CDR3 has 16 residues. Germline CDR1 SGHAT, CDR2 FQNNGV. DNA of the CDR3: TGTGCCAGCAGCCCGGCCGAGGGGATCGCTAACTATGGCTACACCTTC. Protein sequence: CASSPAEGIANYGYTF.